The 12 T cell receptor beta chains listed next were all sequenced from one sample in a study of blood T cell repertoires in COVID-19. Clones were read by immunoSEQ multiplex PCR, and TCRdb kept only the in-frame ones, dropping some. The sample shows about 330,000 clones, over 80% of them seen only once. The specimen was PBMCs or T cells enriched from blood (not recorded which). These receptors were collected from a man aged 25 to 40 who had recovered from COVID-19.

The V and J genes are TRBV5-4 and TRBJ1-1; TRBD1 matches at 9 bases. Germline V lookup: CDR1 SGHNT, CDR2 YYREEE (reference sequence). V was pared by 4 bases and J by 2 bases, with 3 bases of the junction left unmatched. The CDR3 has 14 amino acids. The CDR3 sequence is CASSEQGANTEAFF. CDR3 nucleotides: TGTGCCAGCAGCGAACAGGGGGCTAACACTGAAGCTTTCTTT.

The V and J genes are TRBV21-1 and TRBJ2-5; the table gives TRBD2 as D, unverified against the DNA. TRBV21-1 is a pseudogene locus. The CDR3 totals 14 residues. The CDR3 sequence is CASSKERGKETQYF. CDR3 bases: TGTGCCAGCAGCAAGGAGCGGGGAAAAGAGACCCAGTACTTC.

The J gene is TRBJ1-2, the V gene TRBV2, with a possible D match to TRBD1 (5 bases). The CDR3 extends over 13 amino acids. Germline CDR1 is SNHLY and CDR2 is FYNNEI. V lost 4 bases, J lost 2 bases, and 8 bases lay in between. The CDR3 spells CASSGAGNYGYTF. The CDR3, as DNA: TGTGCCAGCAGTGGGGCAGGGAACTATGGCTACACCTTC.

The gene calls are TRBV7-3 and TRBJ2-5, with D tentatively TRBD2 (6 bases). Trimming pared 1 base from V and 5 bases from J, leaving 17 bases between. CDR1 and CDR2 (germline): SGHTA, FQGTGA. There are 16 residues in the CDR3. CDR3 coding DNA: TGTGCCAGCAGCTTAAGAGGAGGGAGATCTGGGGAGACCCAGTACTTC. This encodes CASSLRGGRSGETQYF.

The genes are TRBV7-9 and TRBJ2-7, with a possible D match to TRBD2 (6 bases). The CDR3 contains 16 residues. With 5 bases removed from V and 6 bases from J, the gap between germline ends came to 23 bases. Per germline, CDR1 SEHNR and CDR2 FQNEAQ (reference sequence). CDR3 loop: CASSPGGFQIVREQYF. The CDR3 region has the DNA TGTGCCAGCAGCCCCGGGGGTTTTCAGATTGTGCGCGAGCAGTACTTC.

The CDR3 here is CASSTGQDAWGNQPQHF. The DNA of the CDR3 is TGTGCCAGCAGTACAGGACAGGACGCTTGGGGCAATCAGCCCCAGCATTTT. V gene TRBV28 combines with J gene TRBJ1-5; 7 nucleotides line up with TRBD1. Germline assignment: CDR1 MDHEN and CDR2 SYDVKM. J was trimmed by 2 bases and V by 5 bases; bases with no gene match: 12. The CDR3 is 17 residues long.

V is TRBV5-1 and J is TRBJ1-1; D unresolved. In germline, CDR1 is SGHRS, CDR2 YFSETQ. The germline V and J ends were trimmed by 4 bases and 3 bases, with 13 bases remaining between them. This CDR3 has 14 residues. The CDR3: CASSTSPEDTEAFF. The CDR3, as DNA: TGCGCCAGCAGCACCTCTCCCGAGGACACTGAAGCTTTCTTT.

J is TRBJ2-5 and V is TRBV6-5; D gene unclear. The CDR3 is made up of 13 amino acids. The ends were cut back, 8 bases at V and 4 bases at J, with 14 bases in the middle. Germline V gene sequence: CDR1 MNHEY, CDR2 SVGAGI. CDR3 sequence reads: CASLGLSRETQYF. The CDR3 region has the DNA TGTGCCAGCTTGGGCCTCTCGAGAGAGACCCAGTACTTC.

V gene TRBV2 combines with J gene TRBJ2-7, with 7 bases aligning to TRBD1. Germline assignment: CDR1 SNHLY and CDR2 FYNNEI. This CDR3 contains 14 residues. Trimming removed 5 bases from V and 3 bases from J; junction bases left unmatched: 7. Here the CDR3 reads CASSLGRQGYEQYF. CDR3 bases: TGTGCCAGCAGTTTGGGGAGACAGGGCTACGAGCAGTACTTC.

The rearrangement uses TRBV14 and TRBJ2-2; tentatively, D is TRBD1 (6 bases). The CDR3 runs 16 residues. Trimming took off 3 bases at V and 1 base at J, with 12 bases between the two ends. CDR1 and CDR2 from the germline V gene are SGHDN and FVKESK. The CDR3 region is CASSQMAGENTGELFF. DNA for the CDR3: TGTGCCAGCAGCCAGATGGCAGGGGAGAACACCGGGGAGCTGTTTTTT.

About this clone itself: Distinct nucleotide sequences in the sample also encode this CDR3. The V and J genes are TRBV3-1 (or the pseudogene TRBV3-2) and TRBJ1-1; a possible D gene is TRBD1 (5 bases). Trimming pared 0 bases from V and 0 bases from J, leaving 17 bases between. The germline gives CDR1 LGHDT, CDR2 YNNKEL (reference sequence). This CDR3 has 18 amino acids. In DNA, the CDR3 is TGTGCCAGCAGCCAAGAACGTCACTGGGGCGACTTGAACACTGAAGCTTTCTTT. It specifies CASSQERHWGDLNTEAFF.

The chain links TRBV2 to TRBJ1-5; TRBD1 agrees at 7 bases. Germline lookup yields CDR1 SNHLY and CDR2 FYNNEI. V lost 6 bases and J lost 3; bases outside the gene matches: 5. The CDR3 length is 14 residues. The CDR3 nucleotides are TGTGCCAGCAGCGGTGACAGGGCCAATCAGCCCCAGCATTTT. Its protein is CASSGDRANQPQHF. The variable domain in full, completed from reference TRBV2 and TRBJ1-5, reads EPEVTQTPSHQVTQMGQEVILRCVPISNHLYFYWYRQILGQKVEFLVSFYNNEISEKSEIFDDQFSVERPDGSNFTLKIRSTKLEDSAMYFCASSGDRANQPQHFGDGTRLSIL.